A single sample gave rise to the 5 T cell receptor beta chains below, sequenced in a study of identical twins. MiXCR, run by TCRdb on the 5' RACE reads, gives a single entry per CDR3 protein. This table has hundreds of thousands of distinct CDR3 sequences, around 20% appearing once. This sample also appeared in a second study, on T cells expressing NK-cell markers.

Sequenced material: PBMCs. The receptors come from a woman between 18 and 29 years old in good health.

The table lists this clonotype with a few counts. CDR3 in amino acids: CASSLSGTASNQPQHF. The DNA of the CDR3 is TGTGCCAGCAGCCTATCCGGGACAGCTAGCAATCAGCCCCAGCATTTT. The chain recombines TRBV11-1 with TRBJ1-5, with TRBD1 identical over 7 bases. Germline V gives CDR1 SGHAT, CDR2 FQDESV (reference sequence). The CDR3 loop spans 16 amino acids. Germline trimming cut 5 bases from V and 0 bases from J; bases unmatched to any gene: 7.

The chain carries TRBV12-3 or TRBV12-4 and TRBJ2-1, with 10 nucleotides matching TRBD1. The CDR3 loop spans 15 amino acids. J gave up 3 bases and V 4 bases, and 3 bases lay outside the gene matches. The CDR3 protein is CASSSGQGRYNEQFF. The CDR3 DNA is TGTGCCAGCAGTTCGGGACAGGGGCGCTACAATGAGCAGTTCTTC.

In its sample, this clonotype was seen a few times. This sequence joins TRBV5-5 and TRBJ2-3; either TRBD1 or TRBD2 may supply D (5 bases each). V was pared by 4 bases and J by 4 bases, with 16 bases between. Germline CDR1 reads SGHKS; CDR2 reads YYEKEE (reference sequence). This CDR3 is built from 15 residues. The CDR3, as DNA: TGTGCCAGCAGCCCGACGGGGCAGGGTCCAGATACGCAGTATTTT. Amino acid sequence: CASSPTGQGPDTQYF.

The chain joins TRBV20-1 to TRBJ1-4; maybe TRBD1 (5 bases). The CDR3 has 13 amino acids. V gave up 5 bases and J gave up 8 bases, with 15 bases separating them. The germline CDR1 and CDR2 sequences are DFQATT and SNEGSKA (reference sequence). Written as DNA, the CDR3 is TGCAGTGCTCCACGGGACCAGGGAGAAAAACTGTTTTTT. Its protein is CSAPRDQGEKLFF.

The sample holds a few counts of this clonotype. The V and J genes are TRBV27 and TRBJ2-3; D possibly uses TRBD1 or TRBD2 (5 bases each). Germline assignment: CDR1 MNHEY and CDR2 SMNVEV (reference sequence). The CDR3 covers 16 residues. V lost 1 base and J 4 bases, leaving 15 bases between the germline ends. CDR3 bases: TGTGCCAGCAGTTTATTGGCGAGGGGTTCGGCAGATACGCAGTATTTT. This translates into CASSLLARGSADTQYF.